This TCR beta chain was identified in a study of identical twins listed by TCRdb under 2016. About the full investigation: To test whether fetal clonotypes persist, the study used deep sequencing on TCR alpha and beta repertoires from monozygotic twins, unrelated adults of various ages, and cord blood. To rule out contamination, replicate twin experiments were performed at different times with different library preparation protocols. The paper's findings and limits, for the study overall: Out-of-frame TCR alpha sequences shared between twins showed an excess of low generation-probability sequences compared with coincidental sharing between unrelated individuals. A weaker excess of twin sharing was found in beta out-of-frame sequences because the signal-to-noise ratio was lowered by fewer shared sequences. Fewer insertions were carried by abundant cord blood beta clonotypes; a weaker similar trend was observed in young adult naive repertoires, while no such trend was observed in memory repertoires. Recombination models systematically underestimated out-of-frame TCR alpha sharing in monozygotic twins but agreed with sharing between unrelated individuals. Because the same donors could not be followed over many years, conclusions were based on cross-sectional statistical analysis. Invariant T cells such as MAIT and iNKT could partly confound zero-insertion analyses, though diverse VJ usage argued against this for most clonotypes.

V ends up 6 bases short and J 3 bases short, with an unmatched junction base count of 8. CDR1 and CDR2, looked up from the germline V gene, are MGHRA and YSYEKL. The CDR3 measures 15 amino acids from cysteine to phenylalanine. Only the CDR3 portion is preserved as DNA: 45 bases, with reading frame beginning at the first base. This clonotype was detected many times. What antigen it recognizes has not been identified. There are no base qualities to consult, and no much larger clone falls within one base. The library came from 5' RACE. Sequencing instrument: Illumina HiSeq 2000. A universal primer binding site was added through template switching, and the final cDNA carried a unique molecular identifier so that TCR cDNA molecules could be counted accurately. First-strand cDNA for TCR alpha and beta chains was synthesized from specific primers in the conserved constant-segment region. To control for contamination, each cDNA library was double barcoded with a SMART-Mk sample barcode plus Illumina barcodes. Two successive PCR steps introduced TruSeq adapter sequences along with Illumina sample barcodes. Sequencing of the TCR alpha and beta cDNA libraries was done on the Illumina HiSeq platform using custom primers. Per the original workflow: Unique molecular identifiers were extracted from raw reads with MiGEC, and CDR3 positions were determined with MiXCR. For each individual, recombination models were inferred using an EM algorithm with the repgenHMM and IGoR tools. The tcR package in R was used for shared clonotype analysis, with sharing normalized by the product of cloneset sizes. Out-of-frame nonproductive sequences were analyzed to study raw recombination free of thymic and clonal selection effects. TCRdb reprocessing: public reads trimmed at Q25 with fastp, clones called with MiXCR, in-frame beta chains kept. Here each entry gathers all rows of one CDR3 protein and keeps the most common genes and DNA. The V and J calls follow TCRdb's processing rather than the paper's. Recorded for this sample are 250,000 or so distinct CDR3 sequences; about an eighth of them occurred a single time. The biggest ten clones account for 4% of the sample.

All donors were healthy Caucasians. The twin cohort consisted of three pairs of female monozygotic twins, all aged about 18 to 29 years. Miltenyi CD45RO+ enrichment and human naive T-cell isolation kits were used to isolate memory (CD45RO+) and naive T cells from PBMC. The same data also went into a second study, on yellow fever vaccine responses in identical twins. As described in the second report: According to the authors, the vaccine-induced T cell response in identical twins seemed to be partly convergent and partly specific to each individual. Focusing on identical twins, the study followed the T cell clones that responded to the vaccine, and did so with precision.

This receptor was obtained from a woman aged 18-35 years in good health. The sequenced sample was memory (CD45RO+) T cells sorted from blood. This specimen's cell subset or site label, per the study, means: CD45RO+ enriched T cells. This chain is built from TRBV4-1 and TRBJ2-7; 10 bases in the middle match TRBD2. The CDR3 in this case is CASRTAGTSVYEQYF. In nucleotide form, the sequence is TGCGCCAGCAGAACCGCAGGGACTAGCGTCTACGAGCAGTACTTC.